This TCR beta chain was identified in a study of T-cell reconstitution after alpha-beta-depleted transplantation in children. Unique molecular identifiers tagged the TCRbeta library. TCRdb reanalysed the PCR reads using MiXCR and keeps one entry per CDR3 protein. The table lists over 200,000 distinct CDR3 sequences, roughly 10% of them singletons, with approximately 30% in the top ten. General study findings and limits: Newly generated T cells supplied most T-cell counts and diversity one year post-transplant. Some patients' high day-60 TCRbeta diversity was traced to surviving recipient T cells and thymic progenitors. It was reported that alpha-beta T cells came from several hundred expanded graft clones (about two months after transplant).

The CDR3 runs 15 residues. The V end lost 1 base, the J end lost 2 bases, and 9 bases lay between the germline ends. Germline V gene lookup returns CDR1 SGHTA and CDR2 FQGNSA. At least ten counts were recorded for this clonotype. Its antigen is not identified. This clonotype was sampled from a child younger than two with acute myeloid leukemia, due to receive a stem cell transplant. The sequenced sample was PBMCs, obtained before TCRalphabeta/CD19-depleted stem cell transplant. The genes are TRBV7-2 and TRBJ2-1, with a possible D match to TRBD1 (5 bases). CDR3 amino acids: CASSLGRGPYNEQFF. DNA for the CDR3: TGTGCCAGCAGCTTAGGTAGGGGTCCCTACAATGAGCAGTTCTTC.